Each of the 9 T cell receptor beta chains below was sequenced from the same sample in a study of blood T cell repertoires in COVID-19. Produced via immunoSEQ multiplex PCR; TCRdb's table is partial and in-frame only. The table includes around 43,000 clones, about 85% detected once. The specimen was peripheral blood. The receptors shown here come from a woman of 80 years or more with acute or convalescent COVID-19.

In its sample, this clone was seen once. The chain couples TRBV7-2 to TRBJ2-3; D might be TRBD1 (6 bases). V was shortened by 5 bases and J by 3 bases, with 18 bases between the two germline ends. The CDR3 sequence is 16 residues long. Germline V CDR1 and CDR2: SGHTA, FQGNSA. As DNA, the CDR3 is TGTGCCAGCAGCATCCAGGGGTGGGGATCGACAGATACGCAGTATTTT. Protein: CASSIQGWGSTDTQYF.

This chain links TRBV28 with TRBJ2-7, with 9 bases lining up with TRBD1. V lost 5 bases to trimming and J lost 2 bases; unmatched junction nucleotides: 7. Germline values: CDR1 MDHEN, CDR2 SYDVKM. The CDR3 length is 15 residues. The CDR3 loop reads CASSQSRDRAYEQYF. The CDR3, as DNA: TGTGCCAGCAGTCAATCTCGGGACAGGGCCTACGAGCAGTACTTC.

This sequence joins TRBV6-5 and TRBJ2-3; D not certain. The CDR3 consists of 12 residues. V was pared by 7 bases and J by 3 bases, with 8 bases between. CDR1 is MNHEY, CDR2 SVGAGI, per germline. The CDR3 here is CASTPATDTQYF. CDR3 coding DNA: TGTGCCAGCACCCCCGCGACAGATACGCAGTATTTT.

The CDR3 protein is CASSSGTGSDYGYTF. Written as DNA, the CDR3 is TGCGCCAGCAGTTCCGGGACAGGGTCCGACTATGGCTACACCTTC. The gene calls are TRBV5-1 and TRBJ1-2; 9 nucleotides align to TRBD1. The V segment lost 5 bases and the J segment 3 bases; nucleotides outside the gene matches: 8. This CDR3 comprises 15 residues. Germline V gene sequence: CDR1 SGHRS, CDR2 YFSETQ. Full variable domain (remainder filled in from reference TRBV5-1 and TRBJ1-2): KAGVTQTPRYLIKTRGQQVTLSCSPISGHRSVSWYQQTPGQGLQFLFEYFSETQRNKGNFPGRFSGRQFSNSRSEMNVSTLELGDSALYLCASSSGTGSDYGYTFGSGTRLTVV.

The V and J genes are TRBV19 and TRBJ1-2; a possible D gene is TRBD1 (5 bases). V lost 4 bases, J lost 5 bases, and 17 bases lay in between. This CDR3 comprises 15 residues. Per the germline V gene, CDR1 is LNHDA and CDR2 is SQIVND (reference sequence). CDR3 DNA sequence: TGTGCCAGTAGTAGCCCCAGGGAAGGGAGGTATGGCTACACCTTC. Its protein product is CASSSPREGRYGYTF.

The chain carries TRBV18 and TRBJ2-3; 10 nucleotides match TRBD2. J lost 2 bases, V lost 3 bases, and 8 bases had no gene match. The CDR3 runs 17 residues. The V gene's germline CDR1 is KGHSH and CDR2 LQKENI. In nucleotides, the CDR3 is TGTGCCAGCTCACCTTTGGAAGCGGGAGGGAACACAGATACGCAGTATTTT. Translation gives CASSPLEAGGNTDTQYF.

A single count supports this clone. This rearrangement joins TRBV5-5 to TRBJ1-6; TRBD1 matches at 9 bases. V lost 4 bases, J lost 7 bases, and 6 bases stayed unmatched. In germline, CDR1 is SGHKS, CDR2 YYEKEE (reference sequence). This CDR3 has 15 amino acids. This chain's CDR3 is CASSTAGTGNSPLHF. CDR3 coding DNA: TGTGCCAGCAGCACCGCCGGGACAGGGAATTCACCCCTCCACTTT.

The J gene is TRBJ2-1, the V gene TRBV3-1 (or the pseudogene TRBV3-2), with 10 bases matching TRBD2. Looked up from germline, CDR1 is LGHDT and CDR2 is YNNKEL (reference sequence). The CDR3 consists of 17 residues. Trimming cost V 2 bases and J 4 bases; bases outside gene matches: 8. The CDR3 nucleotides are TGTGCCAGCAGCCAACCCCGGACTAGCGGAGATTACAATGAGCAGTTCTTC. It specifies CASSQPRTSGDYNEQFF.

The V call is TRBV2, the J call TRBJ1-1; 7 nucleotides line up with TRBD1. Per germline, CDR1 SNHLY and CDR2 FYNNEI. The CDR3 is 15 residues long. After removal of 7 bases from V and 0 bases from J, the junction contained 8 bases not matched to a gene. The CDR3 DNA is TGTGCCAGCACTCGGGACAGTTCTCTGAACACTGAAGCTTTCTTT. Translation gives CASTRDSSLNTEAFF.